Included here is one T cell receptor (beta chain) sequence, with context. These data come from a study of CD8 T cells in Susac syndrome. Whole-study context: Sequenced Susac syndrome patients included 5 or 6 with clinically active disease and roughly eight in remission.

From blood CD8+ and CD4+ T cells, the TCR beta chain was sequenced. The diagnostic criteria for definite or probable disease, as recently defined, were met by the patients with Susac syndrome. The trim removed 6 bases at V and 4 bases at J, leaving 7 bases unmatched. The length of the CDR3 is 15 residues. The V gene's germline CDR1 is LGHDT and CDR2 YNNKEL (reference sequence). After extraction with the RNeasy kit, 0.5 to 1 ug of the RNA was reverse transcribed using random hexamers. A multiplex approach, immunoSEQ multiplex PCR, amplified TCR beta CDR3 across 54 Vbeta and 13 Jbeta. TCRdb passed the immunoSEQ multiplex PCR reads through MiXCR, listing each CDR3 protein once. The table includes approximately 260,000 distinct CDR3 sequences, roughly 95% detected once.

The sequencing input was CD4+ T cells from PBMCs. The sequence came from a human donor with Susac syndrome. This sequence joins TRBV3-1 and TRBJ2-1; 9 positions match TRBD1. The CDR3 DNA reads TGTGCCAGCAGTCTCCTGGGACAGGGTTACAATGAGCAGTTCTTC. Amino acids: CASSLLGQGYNEQFF.